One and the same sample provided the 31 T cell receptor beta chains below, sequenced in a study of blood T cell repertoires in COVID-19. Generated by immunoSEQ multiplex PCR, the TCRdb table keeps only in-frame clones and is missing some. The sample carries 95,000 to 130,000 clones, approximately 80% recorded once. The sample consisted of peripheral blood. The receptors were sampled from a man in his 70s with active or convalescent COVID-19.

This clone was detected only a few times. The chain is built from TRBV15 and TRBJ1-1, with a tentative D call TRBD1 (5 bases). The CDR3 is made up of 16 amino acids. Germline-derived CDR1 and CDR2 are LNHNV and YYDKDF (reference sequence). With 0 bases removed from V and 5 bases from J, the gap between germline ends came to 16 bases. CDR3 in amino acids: CATSRDLRGLWTEAFF. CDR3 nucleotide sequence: TGTGCCACCAGCAGAGATCTAAGGGGTCTATGGACTGAAGCTTTCTTT.

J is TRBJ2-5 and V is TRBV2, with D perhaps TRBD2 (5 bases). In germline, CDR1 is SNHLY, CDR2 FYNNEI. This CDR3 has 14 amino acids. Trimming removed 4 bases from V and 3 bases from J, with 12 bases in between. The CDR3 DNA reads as TGTGCCAGCAGTGCCGGGGTCCAGAAAGAGACCCAGTACTTC. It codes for CASSAGVQKETQYF. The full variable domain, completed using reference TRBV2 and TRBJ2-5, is EPEVTQTPSHQVTQMGQEVILRCVPISNHLYFYWYRQILGQKVEFLVSFYNNEISEKSEIFDDQFSVERPDGSNFTLKIRSTKLEDSAMYFCASSAGVQKETQYFGPGTRLLVL.

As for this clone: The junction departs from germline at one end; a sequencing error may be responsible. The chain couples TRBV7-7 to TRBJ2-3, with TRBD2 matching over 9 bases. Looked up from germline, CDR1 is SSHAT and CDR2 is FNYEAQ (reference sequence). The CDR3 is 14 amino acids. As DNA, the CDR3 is TGTGCTAGCAGCCCGCGCGGGGGGGGGTATACGCAGTATTTT. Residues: CASSPRGGGYTQYF.

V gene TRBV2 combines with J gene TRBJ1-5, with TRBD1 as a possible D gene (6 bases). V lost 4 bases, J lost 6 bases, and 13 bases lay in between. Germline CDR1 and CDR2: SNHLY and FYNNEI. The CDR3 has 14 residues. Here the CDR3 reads CASSAEGGSQPQHF. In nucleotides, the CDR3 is TGTGCCAGCAGTGCGGAAGGGGGAAGTCAGCCCCAGCATTTT.

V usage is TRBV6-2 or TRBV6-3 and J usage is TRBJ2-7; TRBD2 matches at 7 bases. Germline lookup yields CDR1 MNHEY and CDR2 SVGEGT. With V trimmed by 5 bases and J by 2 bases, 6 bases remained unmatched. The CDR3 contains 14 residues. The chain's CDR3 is CASSRGDGTYEQYF. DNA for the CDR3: TGTGCCAGCAGTCGGGGGGACGGGACCTACGAGCAGTACTTC.

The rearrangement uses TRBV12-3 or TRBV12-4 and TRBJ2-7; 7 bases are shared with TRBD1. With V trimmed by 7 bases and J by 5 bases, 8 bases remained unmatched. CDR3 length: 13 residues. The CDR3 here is CASTSDRVHEQYF. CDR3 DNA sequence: TGTGCCAGCACCTCTGACAGGGTCCACGAGCAGTACTTC.

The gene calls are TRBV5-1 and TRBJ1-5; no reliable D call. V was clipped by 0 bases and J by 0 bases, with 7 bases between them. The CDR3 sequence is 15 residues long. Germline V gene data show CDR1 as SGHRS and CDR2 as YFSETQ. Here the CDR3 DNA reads TGCGCCAGCAGCTTGGGACTAAATAGCAATCAGCCCCAGCATTTT. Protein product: CASSLGLNSNQPQHF.

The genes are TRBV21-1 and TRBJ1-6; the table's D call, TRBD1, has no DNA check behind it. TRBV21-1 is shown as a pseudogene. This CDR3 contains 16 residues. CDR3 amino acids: CASSKVPQGGDSPLHF. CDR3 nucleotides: TGTGCCAGCAGCAAAGTCCCACAGGGGGGGGATTCACCCCTCCACTTT.

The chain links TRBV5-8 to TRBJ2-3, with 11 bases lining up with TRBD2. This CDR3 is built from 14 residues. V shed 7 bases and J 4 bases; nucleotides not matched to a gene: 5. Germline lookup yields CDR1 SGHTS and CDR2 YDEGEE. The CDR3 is CASPTSGGADTQYF. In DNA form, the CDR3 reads TGTGCCAGCCCCACTAGCGGGGGTGCAGATACGCAGTATTTT.

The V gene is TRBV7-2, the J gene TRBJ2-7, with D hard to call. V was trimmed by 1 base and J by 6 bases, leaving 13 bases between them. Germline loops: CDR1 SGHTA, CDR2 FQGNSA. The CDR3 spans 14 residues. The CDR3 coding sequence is TGTGCCAGCAGCTTAGTCGCACATCTCCTCGAGCAGTACTTC. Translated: CASSLVAHLLEQYF.

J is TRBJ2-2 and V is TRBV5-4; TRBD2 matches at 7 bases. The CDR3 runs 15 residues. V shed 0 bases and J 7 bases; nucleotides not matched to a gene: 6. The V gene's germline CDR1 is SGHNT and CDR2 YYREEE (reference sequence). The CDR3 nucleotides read TGTGCCAGCAGCTTGGGGCGGGAGAAGAGCGGGGAGCTGTTTTTT. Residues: CASSLGREKSGELFF.

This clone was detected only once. The CDR3 is CASSSSFNYGYTF. DNA for the CDR3: TGTGCCAGCAGCTCGTCCTTTAACTATGGCTACACCTTC. This sequence joins TRBV7-9 and TRBJ1-2; D is unresolved. From germline, CDR1 is SEHNR and CDR2 FQNEAQ (reference sequence). The CDR3 is 13 amino acids. Deletions cut 4 bases from V and 1 base from J, with 7 bases between.

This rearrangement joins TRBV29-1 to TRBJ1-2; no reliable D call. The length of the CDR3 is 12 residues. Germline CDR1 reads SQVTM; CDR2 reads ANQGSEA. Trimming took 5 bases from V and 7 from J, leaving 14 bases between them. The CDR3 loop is CSVNTAGGGYTF. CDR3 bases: TGCAGCGTTAATACCGCGGGAGGTGGCTACACCTTC.

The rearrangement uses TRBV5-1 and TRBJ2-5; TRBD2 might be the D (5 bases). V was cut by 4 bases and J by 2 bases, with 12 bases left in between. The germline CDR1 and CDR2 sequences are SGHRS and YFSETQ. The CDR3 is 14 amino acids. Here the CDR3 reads CASSTGELQETQYF. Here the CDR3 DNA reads TGCGCCAGCAGCACCGGGGAACTTCAAGAGACCCAGTACTTC.

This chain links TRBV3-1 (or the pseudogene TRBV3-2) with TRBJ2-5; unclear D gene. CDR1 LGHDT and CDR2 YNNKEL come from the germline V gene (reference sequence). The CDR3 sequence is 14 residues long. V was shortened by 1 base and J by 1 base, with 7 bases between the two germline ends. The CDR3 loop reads CASSQAEPQETQYF. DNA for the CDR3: TGTGCCAGCAGCCAAGCGGAGCCCCAAGAGACCCAGTACTTC.

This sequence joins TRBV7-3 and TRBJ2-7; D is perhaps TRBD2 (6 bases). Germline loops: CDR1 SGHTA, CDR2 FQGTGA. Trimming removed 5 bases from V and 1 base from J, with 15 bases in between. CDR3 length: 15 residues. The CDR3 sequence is CASSPGGKLSYEQYF. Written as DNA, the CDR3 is TGTGCCAGCAGCCCCGGGGGAAAGCTTTCCTACGAGCAGTACTTC.

In DNA, the CDR3 is TGCGCCAGCAGCCAGAACTCGGTAAACCGAAACACCATATATTTT. It codes for CASSQNSVNRNTIYF. This chain uses TRBV4-3 with TRBJ1-3; D ambiguous. The CDR3 is 15 amino acids. The germline V gene has CDR1 LGHNA and CDR2 YSLEER. V was cut by 3 bases and J by 5 bases, with 14 bases left in between.

Here the CDR3 DNA reads TGCACCAGCAGCCGGACTCCTAGCTCCTACGAGCAGTACTTC. The encoded protein is CTSSRTPSSYEQYF. V gene TRBV1 combines with J gene TRBJ2-7; TRBD2 is taken as the D call from the table, unchecked against the DNA. TRBV1 is annotated as a pseudogene. The CDR3 consists of 14 residues.

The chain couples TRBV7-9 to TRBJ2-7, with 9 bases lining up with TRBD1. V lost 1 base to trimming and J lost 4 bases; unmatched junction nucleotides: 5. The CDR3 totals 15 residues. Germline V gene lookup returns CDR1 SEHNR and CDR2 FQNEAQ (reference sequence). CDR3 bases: TGTGCCAGCAGCTTAGAAGGGACAGGGTCGTACGAGCAGTACTTC. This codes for CASSLEGTGSYEQYF.

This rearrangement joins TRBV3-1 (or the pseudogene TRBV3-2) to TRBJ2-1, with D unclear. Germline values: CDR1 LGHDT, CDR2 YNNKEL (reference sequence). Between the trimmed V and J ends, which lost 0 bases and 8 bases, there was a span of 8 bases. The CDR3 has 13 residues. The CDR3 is CASSQDIEYEQFF. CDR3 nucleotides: TGTGCCAGCAGCCAAGACATCGAGTATGAGCAGTTCTTC.

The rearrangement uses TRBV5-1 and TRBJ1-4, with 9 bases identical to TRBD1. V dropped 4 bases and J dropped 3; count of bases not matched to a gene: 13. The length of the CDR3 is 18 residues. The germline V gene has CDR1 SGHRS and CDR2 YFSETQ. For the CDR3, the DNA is TGCGCCAGCAGCCGCACTACAGGGGGCGGTGATGCTAATGAAAAACTGTTTTTT. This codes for CASSRTTGGGDANEKLFF.

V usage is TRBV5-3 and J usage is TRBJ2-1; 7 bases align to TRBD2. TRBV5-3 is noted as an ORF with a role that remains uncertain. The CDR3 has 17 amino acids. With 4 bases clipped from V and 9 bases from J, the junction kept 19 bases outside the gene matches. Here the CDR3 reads CARSLEGAGRYYVEQFF. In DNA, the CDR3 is TGTGCCAGAAGCCTCGAGGGAGCGGGAAGGTATTACGTTGAGCAGTTCTTC.

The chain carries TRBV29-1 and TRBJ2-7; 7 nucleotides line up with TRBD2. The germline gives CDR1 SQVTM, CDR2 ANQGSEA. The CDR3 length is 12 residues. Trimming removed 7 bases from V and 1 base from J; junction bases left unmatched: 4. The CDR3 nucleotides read TGCAGCGCTGGACTAGATTCCTACGAGCAGTACTTC. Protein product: CSAGLDSYEQYF.

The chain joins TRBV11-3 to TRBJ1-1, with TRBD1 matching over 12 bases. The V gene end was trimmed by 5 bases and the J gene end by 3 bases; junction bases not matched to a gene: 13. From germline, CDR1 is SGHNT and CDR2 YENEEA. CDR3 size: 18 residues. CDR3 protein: CASSKGQGARPLYTEAFF. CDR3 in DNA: TGTGCCAGCAGCAAGGGACAGGGGGCGCGTCCTCTCTACACTGAAGCTTTCTTT.

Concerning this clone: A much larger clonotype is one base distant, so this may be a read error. In DNA form, the CDR3 reads TGTGCCAGCAGCCCCGGGACAGGGGGCTACGAGCAGTACTTC. It codes for CASSPGTGGYEQYF. This rearrangement joins TRBV7-6 to TRBJ2-7; 11 bases are shared with TRBD1. Germline V gene data show CDR1 as SGHVS and CDR2 as FNYEAQ. This CDR3 region has 14 residues. V lost 5 bases and J lost 3; bases outside the gene matches: 3.

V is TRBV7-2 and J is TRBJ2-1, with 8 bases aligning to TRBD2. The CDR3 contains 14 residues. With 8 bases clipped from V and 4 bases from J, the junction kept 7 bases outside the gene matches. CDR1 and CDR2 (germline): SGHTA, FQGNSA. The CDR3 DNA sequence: TGTGCCAGCCTCCAGACGGGAGGGTACAATGAGCAGTTCTTC. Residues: CASLQTGGYNEQFF.

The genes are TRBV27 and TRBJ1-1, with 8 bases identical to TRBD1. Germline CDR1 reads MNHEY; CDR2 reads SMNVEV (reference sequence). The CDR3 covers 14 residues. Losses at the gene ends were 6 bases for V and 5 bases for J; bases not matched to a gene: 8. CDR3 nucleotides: TGTGCCAGCAGGACCATGACAGGGGAAACTGAAGCTTTCTTT. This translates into CASRTMTGETEAFF.

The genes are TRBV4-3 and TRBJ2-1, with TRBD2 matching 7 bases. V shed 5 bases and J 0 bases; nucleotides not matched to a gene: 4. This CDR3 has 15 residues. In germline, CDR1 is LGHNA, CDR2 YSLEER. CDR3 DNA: TGCGCCAGCAGCATAACTAGCGACTCCTACAATGAGCAGTTCTTC. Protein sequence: CASSITSDSYNEQFF.

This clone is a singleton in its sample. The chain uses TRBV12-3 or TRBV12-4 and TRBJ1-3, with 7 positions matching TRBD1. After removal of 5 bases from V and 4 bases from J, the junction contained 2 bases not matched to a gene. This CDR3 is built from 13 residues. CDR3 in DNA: TGTGCCAGCAGTACAGGGGCAGGAAACACCATATATTTT. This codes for CASSTGAGNTIYF.

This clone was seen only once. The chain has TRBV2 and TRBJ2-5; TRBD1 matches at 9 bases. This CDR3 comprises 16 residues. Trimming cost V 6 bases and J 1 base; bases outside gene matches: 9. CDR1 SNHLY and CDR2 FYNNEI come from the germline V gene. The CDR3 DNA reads TGTGCCAGCAGCCTCCGGGACAGGGTGCCCCAAGAGACCCAGTACTTC. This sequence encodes CASSLRDRVPQETQYF.

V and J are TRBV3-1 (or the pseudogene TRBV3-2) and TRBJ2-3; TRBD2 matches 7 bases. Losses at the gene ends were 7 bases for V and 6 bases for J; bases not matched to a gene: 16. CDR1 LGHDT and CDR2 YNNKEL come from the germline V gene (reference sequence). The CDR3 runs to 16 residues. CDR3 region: CASTPSVAGVLDTQYF. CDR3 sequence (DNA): TGTGCCAGCACTCCTTCCGTGGCGGGAGTATTGGATACGCAGTATTTT.